This entry lists 17 T cell receptor beta chains sequenced from one sample in a study of PD-L1 blockade in urothelial cancer listed by TCRdb under 2017. The time point label on this specimen signifies: pretreatment peripheral blood. The library was made by the immunoSEQ multiplex PCR assay. TCRdb stores this immuneACCESS table with in-frame sequences only. Part of the clones is absent; in the studies checked, under half of the shortfall reflects unresolved V genes, and no reason is known for the rest. This sample lists 15,000 to 20,000 clones; around 89% were detected once. Over 9.5% of the sample lies in the top ten. The sample was PBMCs, taken around atezolizumab (anti-PD-L1) treatment. All receptors derive from a man in his 70s with urothelial cancer.

This chain connects TRBV27 to TRBJ1-5; D is unclear. V shed 3 bases and J shed 5 bases, with 5 bases lying between them. CDR1 MNHEY and CDR2 SMNVEV come from the germline V gene (reference sequence). The CDR3 consists of 12 residues. DNA of the CDR3: TGTGCCAGCAGTTTTCCCGATCAGCCCCAGCATTTT. It encodes CASSFPDQPQHF.

CDR3 DNA sequence: TGTGCCAGCATTTCGGTACGTGGGGCCAACGTCCTGACTTTC. This translates into CASISVRGANVLTF. The rearrangement uses TRBV2 and TRBJ2-6; no firm D call. The CDR3 runs to 14 residues. V was cut by 7 bases and J by 3 bases, with 10 bases left in between. Germline CDR1 and CDR2: SNHLY and FYNNEI.

The chain combines TRBV14 with TRBJ2-7; 7 nucleotides agree with TRBD1. V lost 1 base, J lost 3 bases, and 6 bases stayed unmatched. Germline CDR1 reads SGHDN; CDR2 reads FVKESK. This CDR3 contains 15 residues. As DNA, the CDR3 is TGTGCCAGCAGCCAAGTATTTACAGGGGTCTACGAGCAGTACTTC. Amino acid sequence: CASSQVFTGVYEQYF.

The chain joins TRBV2 to TRBJ1-5, with 7 positions matching TRBD1. The junction had 3 bases not matched to a gene; V was cut back by 5 bases and J by 5 bases. The CDR3 totals 13 residues. Germline V gene sequence: CDR1 SNHLY, CDR2 FYNNEI. Here the CDR3 DNA reads TGTGCCAGCAGTACGACAGGGTATCAGCCCCAGCATTTT. This codes for CASSTTGYQPQHF.

J is TRBJ2-7 and V is TRBV19, with TRBD1 identical over 9 bases. The CDR3 has 15 residues. Germline assignment: CDR1 LNHDA and CDR2 SQIVND (reference sequence). The trim removed 4 bases at V and 3 bases at J, leaving 7 bases unmatched. CDR3 DNA: TGTGCCAGTAGTAGGGGACAGGGTGGGGGCTACGAGCAGTACTTC. The encoded protein is CASSRGQGGGYEQYF.

The rearrangement joins TRBV6-1 to TRBJ2-7; 8 nucleotides align to TRBD2. This CDR3 contains 16 residues. The germline CDR1 and CDR2 sequences are MNHNS and SASEGT. Trimming took 2 bases from V and 3 from J; bases not matched to a gene: 9. This CDR3 reads CASSERGGNPRYEQYF. CDR3 bases: TGTGCCAGCAGTGAACGGGGGGGGAATCCTCGCTACGAGCAGTACTTC.

The rearrangement uses TRBV6-5 and TRBJ2-7; TRBD2 is a possible D gene (6 bases). The CDR3 spans 13 residues. V was shortened by 4 bases and J by 0 bases, with 7 bases between the two germline ends. CDR1 is MNHEY, CDR2 SVGAGI, per germline. CDR3 in amino acids: CASSWRDSYEQYF. CDR3 DNA: TGTGCCAGCAGTTGGCGGGACTCCTACGAGCAGTACTTC.

V is TRBV7-9 and J is TRBJ2-7; 9 bases fit TRBD2. The CDR3 covers 14 residues. Germline-derived CDR1 and CDR2 are SEHNR and FQNEAQ (reference sequence). Losses at the gene ends were 3 bases for V and 3 bases for J; bases not matched to a gene: 3. CDR3 sequence: CASSFGTSNYEQYF. As DNA, the CDR3 is TGTGCCAGCAGCTTTGGGACTAGCAACTACGAGCAGTACTTC.

V gene TRBV7-9 combines with J gene TRBJ1-4, with D unresolved. The CDR3 has 17 residues. V was trimmed by 4 bases and J by 10 bases, leaving 25 bases between them. Germline values: CDR1 SEHNR, CDR2 FQNEAQ (reference sequence). The CDR3 loop is CASSSHHRTDYSGKLFF. The CDR3 DNA reads TGTGCCAGCAGCTCACATCACCGGACGGACTATTCTGGAAAACTGTTTTTT.

This chain connects TRBV4-1 to TRBJ2-3; TRBD2 is a possible D gene (6 bases). Deletions cut 7 bases from V and 6 bases from J, with 17 bases between. Germline V gene sequence: CDR1 MGHRA, CDR2 YSYEKL. The CDR3 contains 14 residues. The CDR3 bases are TGCGCCAGCATAGCAACTAGCTCCCCTGATACGCAGTATTTT. Translating gives CASIATSSPDTQYF.

The chain carries TRBV29-1 and TRBJ1-5, with TRBD1 matching 7 bases. Trimming cost V 5 bases and J 2 bases; bases outside gene matches: 3. Germline lookup yields CDR1 SQVTM and CDR2 ANQGSEA. This CDR3 comprises 13 residues. The CDR3 sequence: CSVRGQGNQPQHF. The DNA of the CDR3 is TGCAGCGTTCGAGGACAGGGCAATCAGCCCCAGCATTTT.

This chain uses TRBV7-8 with TRBJ1-2; D might be TRBD1 (6 bases). Looked up from germline, CDR1 is SGHVS and CDR2 is FQNEAQ. Trimming stripped 6 bases from V and 1 base from J, with 18 bases between. The CDR3 is 16 amino acids. The CDR3 DNA reads TGTGCCAGCAGTAACCCCAGGACAGCACTTAACTATGGCTACACCTTC. This encodes CASSNPRTALNYGYTF.

The chain links TRBV4-1 to TRBJ2-5; 7 nucleotides align to TRBD1. J was trimmed by 7 bases and V by 4 bases; bases with no gene match: 15. Per germline, CDR1 MGHRA and CDR2 YSYEKL. The CDR3 covers 16 residues. This CDR3 reads CASSLDRDFTFGTQYF. In DNA, the CDR3 is TGCGCCAGCAGCCTCGACAGGGATTTTACGTTTGGGACCCAGTACTTC.

V gene TRBV28 combines with J gene TRBJ2-5, with 8 nucleotides matching TRBD2. The CDR3 sequence is 15 residues long. Looked up from germline, CDR1 is MDHEN and CDR2 is SYDVKM. After removal of 3 bases from V and 5 bases from J, the junction contained 8 bases not matched to a gene. The CDR3 spells CASSFGIAGLETQYF. CDR3 sequence (DNA): TGTGCCAGCAGTTTCGGAATAGCGGGGTTGGAGACCCAGTACTTC.

The CDR3 reads CASSRAGRNTEAFF. The CDR3 bases are TGTGCCAGCAGCAGAGCGGGGAGGAACACTGAAGCTTTCTTT. V and J are TRBV7-6 and TRBJ1-1, with no clear D. The CDR3 extends over 14 amino acids. Trimming removed 5 bases from V and 1 base from J, with 11 bases in between. CDR1 and CDR2 from the germline V gene are SGHVS and FNYEAQ.

J is TRBJ1-5 and V is TRBV2; 7 nucleotides line up with TRBD1. The CDR3 is 15 residues long. Germline loops: CDR1 SNHLY, CDR2 FYNNEI. The V segment lost 2 bases and the J segment 5 bases; nucleotides outside the gene matches: 6. Here the CDR3 DNA reads TGTGCCAGCAGTGAAATTTGGGACAGAGATCAGCCCCAGCATTTT. Its protein product is CASSEIWDRDQPQHF.

This chain uses TRBV11-2 with TRBJ2-7, with TRBD1 identical over 8 bases. The CDR3 is made up of 14 amino acids. CDR1 is SGHAT, CDR2 FQNNGV, per germline. J was trimmed by 3 bases and V by 6 bases; bases with no gene match: 7. This CDR3 reads CASRSGTGHYEQYF. CDR3 DNA: TGTGCCAGCAGGTCGGGGACAGGCCACTACGAGCAGTACTTC.